What follows are 26 T cell receptor beta chains derived from one specimen sequenced in a study of T-cell reconstitution after alpha-beta-depleted transplantation in children. Preparation of the TCRbeta library involved a method that used unique molecular identifiers. TCRdb re-derived calls from the PCR reads in MiXCR, one entry per CDR3 protein. The sample carries hundreds of thousands of distinct CDR3 sequences, around 13% recorded once. This specimen consisted of PBMCs, mostly from graft donor cells, obtained 360 days after TCRalphabeta/CD19-depleted stem cell transplant. Receptor source: a male patient younger than 18 who had a stem cell transplant for acute myeloid leukemia, so the T cells may come from the graft donor.

Many counts were recorded for this clonotype. The chain has TRBV6-2 or TRBV6-3 and TRBJ2-7; no firm D call. The length of the CDR3 is 12 residues. The V gene lost 5 bases and the J gene lost 4 bases, with 9 bases spanning the gap. CDR1 and CDR2 (germline): MNHEY, SVGEGT. The CDR3 spells CASSRTTYEQYF. The DNA for the CDR3 is TGTGCCAGCAGTCGCACTACTTACGAGCAGTACTTC.

This chain joins TRBV7-2 and TRBJ2-4; D not certain. Germline V lookup: CDR1 SGHTA, CDR2 FQGNSA. The V and J ends lost 5 bases and 1 base respectively, with 18 bases between them. The CDR3 contains 17 residues. This chain's CDR3 is CASSPWSRVKAKNIQYF. The CDR3 DNA follows: TGTGCCAGCAGCCCGTGGTCCCGGGTTAAGGCCAAAAACATTCAGTACTTC.

This clonotype was observed many times. The chain uses TRBV4-3 and TRBJ2-2; a weak D match, TRBD2 (5 bases). Germline CDR1 and CDR2: LGHNA and YSLEER. Trimming removed 1 base from V and 0 bases from J, with 6 bases in between. The CDR3 length is 15 residues. The chain's CDR3 is CASSQGGPNTGELFF. The CDR3 DNA sequence: TGCGCCAGCAGCCAAGGAGGGCCGAACACCGGGGAGCTGTTTTTT.

This clonotype was seen only a few times. The rearrangement links TRBV9 to TRBJ2-7; D remains ambiguous. The germline V and J ends were trimmed by 6 bases and 2 bases, with 15 bases remaining between them. CDR1 and CDR2 (germline): SGDLS, YYNGEE. CDR3 size: 14 residues. The CDR3 spells CASTGGLGPYEQYF. The CDR3 nucleotides read TGTGCCAGCACCGGTGGTTTGGGTCCCTACGAGCAGTACTTC.

In this sample, this clonotype turned up a few times. The J gene is TRBJ1-3, the V gene TRBV12-3 or TRBV12-4, with unresolved D. V was shortened by 6 bases and J by 7 bases, with 16 bases between the two germline ends. The CDR3 length is 14 residues. The CDR3 DNA reads TGTGCCAGCAGCCCAGACTGGGATCGGAACACCATATATTTT. It is translated as CASSPDWDRNTIYF.

This chain links TRBV20-1 with TRBJ2-1, with TRBD2 identical over 9 bases. The junction had 6 bases not matched to a gene; V was cut back by 0 bases and J by 0 bases. Germline values: CDR1 DFQATT, CDR2 SNEGSKA (reference sequence). The CDR3 loop spans 17 amino acids. CDR3 residues: CSARELTSGYSYNEQFF. The CDR3 coding sequence is TGCAGTGCTAGAGAATTAACTAGCGGGTACTCCTACAATGAGCAGTTCTTC.

This clonotype showed up just a few times. The chain links TRBV9 to TRBJ2-4; the match to TRBD2 covers 11 bases. V gave up 2 bases and J gave up 0 bases; unmatched junction bases: 7. CDR3 length: 18 residues. Germline CDR1 SGDLS, CDR2 YYNGEE. This CDR3 reads CASSVGLAETLAKNIQYF. DNA for the CDR3: TGTGCCAGCAGCGTGGGACTAGCGGAGACCCTAGCCAAAAACATTCAGTACTTC.

The V gene is TRBV5-1, the J gene TRBJ2-5; D gene uncertain. Germline assignment: CDR1 SGHRS and CDR2 YFSETQ. The V end lost 1 base, the J end lost 5 bases, and 12 bases lay between the germline ends. The CDR3 is made up of 14 amino acids. CDR3 loop: CASSLLTLGETQYF. CDR3 bases: TGCGCCAGCAGCTTGTTGACATTGGGGGAGACCCAGTACTTC.

This clonotype was recorded at least ten times. The chain uses TRBV12-3 or TRBV12-4 and TRBJ2-5, with 8 positions matching TRBD2. J gave up 5 bases and V 1 base, and 6 bases lay outside the gene matches. The CDR3 has 15 residues. In nucleotides, the CDR3 is TGTGCCAGCAGTTTAGAAGCGGGAGTTATGGAGACCCAGTACTTC. This encodes CASSLEAGVMETQYF.

This clonotype was counted a few times. V and J are TRBV4-3 and TRBJ2-3; TRBD1 or TRBD2 may be the D gene (5 bases each). Trimming removed 2 bases from V and 5 bases from J, with 17 bases in between. Germline values: CDR1 LGHNA, CDR2 YSLEER. The CDR3 runs to 16 residues. CDR3 sequence: CASSQRPGRLLDTQYF. For the CDR3, the DNA is TGCGCCAGCAGCCAAAGACCGGGGCGGCTCCTAGATACGCAGTATTTT.

This clonotype has at least ten counts. This chain uses TRBV29-1 with TRBJ2-7; the D gene could be TRBD1 or TRBD2 (5 bases each). There are 13 residues in the CDR3. V was trimmed by 4 bases and J by 0 bases, leaving 10 bases between them. Germline CDR1 and CDR2: SQVTM and ANQGSEA. CDR3: CSVGRDLSYEQYF. The CDR3 nucleotides read TGCAGCGTTGGCAGGGACCTCTCCTACGAGCAGTACTTC.

This clonotype was picked up a small number of times. The rearrangement uses TRBV12-3 or TRBV12-4 and TRBJ2-4; no clear D. CDR3 length: 14 residues. Trimming cost V 6 bases and J 3 bases, with 12 bases left between them. In DNA form, the CDR3 reads TGTGCCAGCAGAGAGACGGTTGGCAAAAACATTCAGTACTTC. Protein sequence: CASRETVGKNIQYF.

This clonotype was found many times. The chain uses TRBV20-1 and TRBJ2-1; TRBD2 agrees at 7 bases. The CDR3 runs to 14 residues. Unmatched junction bases numbered 8, after V lost 1 base and J lost 8 bases. Germline V gene lookup returns CDR1 DFQATT and CDR2 SNEGSKA (reference sequence). The CDR3 sequence is CSARVRVSGHEQFF. The CDR3 DNA sequence: TGCAGTGCTAGAGTTCGGGTTAGCGGGCATGAGCAGTTCTTC.

V usage is TRBV20-1 and J usage is TRBJ1-5; no clear D. V gave up 1 base and J gave up 2 bases, with 9 bases separating them. The CDR3 loop spans 14 amino acids. The V gene's germline CDR1 is DFQATT and CDR2 SNEGSKA (reference sequence). CDR3 sequence reads: CSARGGGGNQPQHF. The CDR3 bases are TGCAGTGCTAGAGGTGGTGGGGGCAATCAGCCCCAGCATTTT.

This chain links TRBV15 with TRBJ2-7; a possible D gene is TRBD2 (5 bases). The CDR3 covers 13 residues. Germline V gives CDR1 LNHNV, CDR2 YYDKDF (reference sequence). V lost 3 bases and J 3 bases, leaving 9 bases between the germline ends. DNA of the CDR3: TGTGCCACCAGCAGGGGGAGTTTCTACGAGCAGTACTTC. Its protein is CATSRGSFYEQYF.

This clonotype was seen only a few times. The rearrangement links TRBV4-2 to TRBJ2-1; 8 positions agree with TRBD1. CDR3 size: 19 residues. J lost 4 bases, V lost 0 bases, and 14 bases had no gene match. The germline CDR1 and CDR2 sequences are LGHNA and YNFKEQ. The CDR3 nucleotides read TGTGCCAGCAGCCAAGATGGGGGGACAGGAGAGTTCCAGTACAATGAGCAGTTCTTC. Amino acids: CASSQDGGTGEFQYNEQFF.

This clonotype turned up a few times. The chain uses TRBV20-1 and TRBJ1-2; D is possibly TRBD1 (5 bases). V was clipped by 0 bases and J by 3 bases, with 8 bases between them. The CDR3 runs 13 residues. Germline loops: CDR1 DFQATT, CDR2 SNEGSKA (reference sequence). The CDR3 nucleotides are TGCAGTGCTAGAGATGGGGCGGACTATGGCTACACCTTC. Translated, it gives CSARDGADYGYTF.

The V call is TRBV20-1, the J call TRBJ2-3; perhaps TRBD2 as D (6 bases). Germline-derived CDR1 and CDR2 are DFQATT and SNEGSKA (reference sequence). This CDR3 region has 17 residues. Trimming pared 0 bases from V and 0 bases from J, leaving 16 bases between. Here the CDR3 DNA reads TGCAGTGCTAGAGATTATGCGGGAAGTGCTAGCACAGATACGCAGTATTTT. It yields the protein CSARDYAGSASTDTQYF.

This clonotype has a handful of counts. The J gene is TRBJ2-1, the V gene TRBV14; tentatively, D is TRBD2 (5 bases). This CDR3 is built from 14 residues. Trimming pared 3 bases from V and 3 bases from J, leaving 9 bases between. The V gene's germline CDR1 is SGHDN and CDR2 FVKESK. The CDR3, as DNA: TGTGCCAGCAGCCAGGGCGGGCACTACAATGAGCAGTTCTTC. Amino acids: CASSQGGHYNEQFF.

Many counts were recorded for this clonotype. This rearrangement joins TRBV6-2 or TRBV6-3 to TRBJ2-7; no definite D call. Germline V gene data show CDR1 as MNHEY and CDR2 as SVGEGT. Trimming left V 4 bases short and J 0 bases short, with 13 bases between. The CDR3 runs to 15 residues. This CDR3 is CASSWAVSPSYEQYF. The CDR3 region has the DNA TGTGCCAGCAGTTGGGCCGTGTCCCCCTCCTACGAGCAGTACTTC.

This clonotype was counted between two and nine times. The gene calls are TRBV7-9 and TRBJ2-6; D gene unclear. The CDR3 spans 14 residues. Germline assignment: CDR1 SEHNR and CDR2 FQNEAQ (reference sequence). V shed 1 base and J shed 5 bases, with 6 bases lying between them. The CDR3 DNA is TGTGCCAGCAGCTTAGTTGAATGGGCCAACGTCCTGACTTTC. Encoded protein: CASSLVEWANVLTF.

This clonotype was recorded once. The chain employs TRBV7-3 and TRBJ1-2; 7 bases are a match to TRBD1. The CDR3 is 17 residues long. V was pared by 5 bases and J by 2 bases, with 14 bases of the junction left unmatched. Germline V gene sequence: CDR1 SGHTA, CDR2 FQGTGA. The CDR3 loop reads CASSPIPRQGANYGYTF. The DNA for the CDR3 is TGTGCCAGCAGCCCTATCCCACGACAGGGTGCAAACTATGGCTACACCTTC.

The rearrangement joins TRBV7-9 to TRBJ2-7, with 15 bases aligning to TRBD2. CDR3 length: 15 residues. V was clipped by 4 bases and J by 6 bases; unmatched bases: 4. CDR1 and CDR2 (germline): SEHNR, FQNEAQ (reference sequence). CDR3 nucleotide sequence: TGTGCCAGCAGCTCCCCGGGACTAGCGGGAGGCGAGCAGTACTTC. Translating gives CASSSPGLAGGEQYF.

The rearrangement uses TRBV28 and TRBJ1-5, with TRBD1 matching 8 bases. The trim removed 6 bases at V and 7 bases at J, leaving 11 bases unmatched. Germline loops: CDR1 MDHEN, CDR2 SYDVKM. The CDR3 is 15 amino acids. The CDR3 spells CASRQGTGGGQPQHF. The CDR3 nucleotides are TGTGCCAGCAGACAGGGGACAGGAGGAGGACAGCCCCAGCATTTT.

This clonotype was detected many times. V gene TRBV28 combines with J gene TRBJ2-3; 8 bases match TRBD2. The V segment lost 6 bases and the J segment 1 base; nucleotides outside the gene matches: 6. CDR1 is MDHEN, CDR2 SYDVKM, per germline. This CDR3 region has 15 residues. CDR3 sequence: CASSSSGRGTDTQYF. DNA of the CDR3: TGTGCCAGCAGCTCCAGCGGGAGAGGCACAGATACGCAGTATTTT. Together with reference TRBV28 and TRBJ2-3, the CDR3 gives the full variable domain: DVKVTQSSRYLVKRTGEKVFLECVQDMDHENMFWYRQDPGLGLRLIYFSYDVKMKEKGDIPEGYSVSREKKERFSLILESASTNQTSMYLCASSSSGRGTDTQYFGPGTRLTVL.

V usage is TRBV19 and J usage is TRBJ2-5; 7 bases map to TRBD2. There are 15 residues in the CDR3. The V and J ends lost 4 bases and 4 bases, in that order; junction bases with no gene match: 9. Germline CDR1 reads LNHDA; CDR2 reads SQIVND (reference sequence). CDR3 residues: CASSRAAGEGETQYF. The CDR3 region has the DNA TGTGCCAGTAGTAGGGCGGCGGGAGAGGGAGAGACCCAGTACTTC.